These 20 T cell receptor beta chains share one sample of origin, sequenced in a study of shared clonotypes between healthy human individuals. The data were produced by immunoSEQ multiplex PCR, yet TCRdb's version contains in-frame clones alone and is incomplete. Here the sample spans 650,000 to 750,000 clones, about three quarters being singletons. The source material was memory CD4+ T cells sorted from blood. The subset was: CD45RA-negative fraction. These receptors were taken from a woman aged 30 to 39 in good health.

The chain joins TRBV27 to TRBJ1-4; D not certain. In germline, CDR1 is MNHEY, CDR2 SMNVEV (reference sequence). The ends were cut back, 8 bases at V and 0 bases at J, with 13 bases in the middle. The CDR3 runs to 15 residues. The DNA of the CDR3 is TGTGCCAGCCGCCTGGCCGGGGCAACTAATGAAAAACTGTTTTTT. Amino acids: CASRLAGATNEKLFF. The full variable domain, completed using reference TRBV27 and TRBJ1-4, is EAQVTQNPRYLITVTGKKLTVTCSQNMNHEYMSWYRQDPGLGLRQIYYSMNVEVTDKGDVPEGYKVSRKEKRNFPLILESPSPNQTSLYFCASRLAGATNEKLFFGSGTQLSVL.

CDR3: CAIIPGQGANEQYF. CDR3 nucleotides: TGTGCCATTATACCGGGACAGGGGGCCAACGAGCAGTACTTC. The J gene is TRBJ2-7, the V gene TRBV6-1, with 12 bases fitting TRBD1. This CDR3 spans 14 amino acids. The V gene's germline CDR1 is MNHNS and CDR2 SASEGT. V shed 10 bases, J shed 5 bases, and the junction held 9 bases outside the gene matches.

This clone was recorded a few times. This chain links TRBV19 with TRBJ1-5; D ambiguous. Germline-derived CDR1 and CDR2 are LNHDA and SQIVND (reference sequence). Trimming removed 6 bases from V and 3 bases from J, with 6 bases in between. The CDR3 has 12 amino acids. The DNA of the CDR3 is TGTGCCAGTAGCCCCCACAATCAGCCCCAGCATTTT. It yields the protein CASSPHNQPQHF.

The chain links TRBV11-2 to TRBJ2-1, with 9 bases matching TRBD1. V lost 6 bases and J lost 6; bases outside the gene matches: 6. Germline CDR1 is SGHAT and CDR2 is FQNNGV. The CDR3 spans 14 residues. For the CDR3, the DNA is TGTGCCAGCAGGGGACAGGGCCTGATCAATGAGCAGTTCTTC. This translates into CASRGQGLINEQFF.

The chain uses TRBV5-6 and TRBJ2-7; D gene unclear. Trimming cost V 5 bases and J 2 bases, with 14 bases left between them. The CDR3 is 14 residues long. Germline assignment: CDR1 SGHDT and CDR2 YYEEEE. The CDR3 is CASRNLDTTYEQYF. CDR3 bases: TGTGCCAGCAGAAACCTCGACACTACCTACGAGCAGTACTTC.

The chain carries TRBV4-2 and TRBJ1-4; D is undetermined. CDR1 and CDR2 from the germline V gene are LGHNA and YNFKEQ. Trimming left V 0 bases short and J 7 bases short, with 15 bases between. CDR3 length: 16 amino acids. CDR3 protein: CASSQEGSGRGEKLFF. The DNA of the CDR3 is TGTGCCAGCAGCCAAGAGGGGTCGGGCCGGGGTGAAAAACTGTTTTTT.

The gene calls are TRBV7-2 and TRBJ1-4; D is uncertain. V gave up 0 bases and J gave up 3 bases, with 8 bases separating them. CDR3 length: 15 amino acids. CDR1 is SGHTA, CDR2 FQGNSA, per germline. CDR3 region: CASSLALSANEKLFF. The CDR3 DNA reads TGTGCCAGCAGCTTAGCACTTTCGGCTAATGAAAAACTGTTTTTT.

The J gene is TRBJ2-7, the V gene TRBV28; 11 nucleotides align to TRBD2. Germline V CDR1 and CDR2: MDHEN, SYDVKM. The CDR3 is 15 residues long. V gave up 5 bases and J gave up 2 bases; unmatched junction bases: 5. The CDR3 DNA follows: TGTGCCAGCAGTACTCTAGCGGGAGGCGCCTACGAGCAGTACTTC. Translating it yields CASSTLAGGAYEQYF.

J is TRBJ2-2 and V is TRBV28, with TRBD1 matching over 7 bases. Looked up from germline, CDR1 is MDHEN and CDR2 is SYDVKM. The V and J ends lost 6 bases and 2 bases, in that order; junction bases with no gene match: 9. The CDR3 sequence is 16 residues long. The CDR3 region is CASSRSGTENTGELFF. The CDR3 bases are TGTGCCAGCAGCCGTTCCGGGACAGAAAACACCGGGGAGCTGTTTTTT.

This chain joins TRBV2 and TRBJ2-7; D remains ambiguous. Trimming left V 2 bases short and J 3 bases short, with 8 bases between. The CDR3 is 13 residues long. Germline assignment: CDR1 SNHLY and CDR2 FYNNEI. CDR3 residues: CASSESESYEQYF. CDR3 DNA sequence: TGTGCCAGCAGTGAATCAGAGAGCTACGAGCAGTACTTC.

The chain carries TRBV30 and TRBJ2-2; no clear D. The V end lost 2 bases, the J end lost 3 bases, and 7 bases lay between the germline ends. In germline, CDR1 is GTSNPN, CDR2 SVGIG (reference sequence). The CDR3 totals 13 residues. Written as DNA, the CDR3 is TGTGCCTGGAGTCTAGAGGACACCGGGGAGCTGTTTTTT. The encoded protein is CAWSLEDTGELFF.

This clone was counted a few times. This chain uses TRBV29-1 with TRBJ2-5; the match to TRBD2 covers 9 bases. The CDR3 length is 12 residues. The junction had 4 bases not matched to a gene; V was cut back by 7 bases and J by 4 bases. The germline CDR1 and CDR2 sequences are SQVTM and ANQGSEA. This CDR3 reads CSAEAGGETQYF. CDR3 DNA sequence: TGCAGCGCAGAAGCGGGAGGAGAGACCCAGTACTTC.

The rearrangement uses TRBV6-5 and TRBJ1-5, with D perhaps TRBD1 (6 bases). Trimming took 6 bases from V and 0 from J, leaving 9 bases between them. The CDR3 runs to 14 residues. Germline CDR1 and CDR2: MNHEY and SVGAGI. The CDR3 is CASSPGDSNQPQHF. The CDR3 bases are TGTGCCAGCAGCCCAGGGGATAGCAATCAGCCCCAGCATTTT.

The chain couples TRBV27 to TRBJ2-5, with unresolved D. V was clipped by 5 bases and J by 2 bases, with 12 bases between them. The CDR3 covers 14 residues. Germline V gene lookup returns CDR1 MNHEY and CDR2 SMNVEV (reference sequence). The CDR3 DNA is TGTGCCAGCAGTGGAACGCGAAGTCAAGAGACCCAGTACTTC. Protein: CASSGTRSQETQYF.

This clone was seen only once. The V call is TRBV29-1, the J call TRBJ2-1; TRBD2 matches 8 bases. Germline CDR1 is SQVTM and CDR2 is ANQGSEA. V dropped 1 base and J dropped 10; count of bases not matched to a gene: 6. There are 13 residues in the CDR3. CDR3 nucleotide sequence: TGCAGCGTTGAAGGCCCGGGACTAGGGGAGCAGTTCTTC. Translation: CSVEGPGLGEQFF.

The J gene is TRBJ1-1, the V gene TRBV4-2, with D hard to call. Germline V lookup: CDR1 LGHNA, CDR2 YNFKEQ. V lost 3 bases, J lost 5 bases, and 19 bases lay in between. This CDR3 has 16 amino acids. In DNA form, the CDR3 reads TGTGCCAGCAGCCACCCCGAGTGGAACCGGGAGACTGAAGCTTTCTTT. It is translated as CASSHPEWNRETEAFF.

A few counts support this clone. CDR3 nucleotide sequence: TGTGCCAGTAGTCCTAGGGGGACTAGCGGGGAGCAGTACTTC. Amino acid sequence: CASSPRGTSGEQYF. The genes are TRBV19 and TRBJ2-7; TRBD2 agrees at 12 bases. The CDR3 runs to 14 residues. The J segment lost 7 bases and the V segment lost 5 bases, leaving 6 bases of the junction unmatched. The germline gives CDR1 LNHDA, CDR2 SQIVND (reference sequence). Variable domain in full (rest from reference TRBV19 and TRBJ2-7): DGGITQSPKYLFRKEGQNVTLSCEQNLNHDAMYWYRQDPGQGLRLIYYSQIVNDFQKGDIAEGYSVSREKKESFPLTVTSAQKNPTAFYLCASSPRGTSGEQYFGPGTRLTVT.

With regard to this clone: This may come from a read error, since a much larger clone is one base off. The CDR3 DNA sequence: TGTGCCAGCAGCTTGGGGGAGGGCACTGAAGCTTTCTTT. This codes for CASSLGEGTEAFF. The rearrangement links TRBV11-3 to TRBJ1-1; TRBD1 might be the D (5 bases). Germline lookup yields CDR1 SGHNT and CDR2 YENEEA. This CDR3 region has 13 residues. V shed 3 bases and J shed 4 bases, with 9 bases lying between them.

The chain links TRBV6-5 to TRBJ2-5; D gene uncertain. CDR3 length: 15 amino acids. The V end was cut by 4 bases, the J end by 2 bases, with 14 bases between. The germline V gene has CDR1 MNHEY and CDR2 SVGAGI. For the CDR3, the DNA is TGTGCCAGCAGTTCCCGTGGATCGCGGCAAGAGACCCAGTACTTC. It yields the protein CASSSRGSRQETQYF.

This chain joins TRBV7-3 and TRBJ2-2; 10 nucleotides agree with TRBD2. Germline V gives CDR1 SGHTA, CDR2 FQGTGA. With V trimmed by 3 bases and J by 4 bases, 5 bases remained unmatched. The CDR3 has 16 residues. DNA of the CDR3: TGTGCCAGCAGCTTCTTAGCGGGAGGCGTCACCGGGGAGCTGTTTTTT. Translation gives CASSFLAGGVTGELFF. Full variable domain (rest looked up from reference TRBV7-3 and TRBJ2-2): GAGVSQTPSNKVTEKGKYVELRCDPISGHTALYWYRQSLGQGPEFLIYFQGTGAADDSGLPNDRFFAVRPEGSVSTLKIQRTERGDSAVYLCASSFLAGGVTGELFFGEGSRLTVL.